Below, one T cell receptor beta chain is given with its context. What it binds is unknown. V lost 2 bases and J lost 5, with 15 bases in between. The germline V gene encodes CDR1 MDHEN and CDR2 SYDVKM. The CDR3 is 15 amino acids. Assay used: immunoSEQ multiplex PCR; TCRdb lists only in-frame clones, some missing. This table holds roughly 220,000 clones, 60% to 80% found once. The data were obtained in a study of cytotoxic CD8 clonotypes in ibrutinib-treated CLL. From cryopreserved PBMCs came about 2 micrograms of genomic DNA used for TCR beta libraries. General study results and limits: The study found clonality rose at ibrutinib response, then fell toward baseline at progression. Clonality (at baseline) was higher than in age-matched healthy donors and tracked circulating CD8+ T-cell counts. Public clonotypes were rare and shrank or held steady on treatment.

This specimen consisted of PBMCs, obtained after 12 months of ibrutinib treatment. This sequence was found in a human donor with chronic lymphocytic leukemia. J is TRBJ1-1 and V is TRBV28; possibly TRBD1 for D (6 bases). The CDR3 coding sequence is TGTGCCAGCAGTTTAGGCGGGGGCGCGGGAACTGAAGCTTTCTTT. The encoded protein is CASSLGGGAGTEAFF.